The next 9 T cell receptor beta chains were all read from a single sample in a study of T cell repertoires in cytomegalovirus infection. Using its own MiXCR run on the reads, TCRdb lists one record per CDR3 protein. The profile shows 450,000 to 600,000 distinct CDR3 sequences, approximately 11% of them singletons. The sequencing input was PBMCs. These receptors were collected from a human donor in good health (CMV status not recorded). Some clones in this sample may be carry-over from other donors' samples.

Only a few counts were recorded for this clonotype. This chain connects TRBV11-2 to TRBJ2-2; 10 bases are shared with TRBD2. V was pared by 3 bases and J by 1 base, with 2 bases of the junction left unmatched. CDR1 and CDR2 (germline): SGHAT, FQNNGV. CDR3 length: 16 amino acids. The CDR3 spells CASSFSGGRNTGELFF. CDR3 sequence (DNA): TGTGCCAGCAGCTTTAGCGGGGGGCGGAACACCGGGGAGCTGTTTTTT.

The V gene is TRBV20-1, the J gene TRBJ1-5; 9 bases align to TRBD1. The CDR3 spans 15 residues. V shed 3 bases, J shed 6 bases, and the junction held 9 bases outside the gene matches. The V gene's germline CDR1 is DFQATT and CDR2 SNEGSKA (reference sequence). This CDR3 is CSASHTLTGGQPQHF. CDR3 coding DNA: TGCAGTGCTAGTCATACTTTGACAGGGGGTCAGCCCCAGCATTTT.

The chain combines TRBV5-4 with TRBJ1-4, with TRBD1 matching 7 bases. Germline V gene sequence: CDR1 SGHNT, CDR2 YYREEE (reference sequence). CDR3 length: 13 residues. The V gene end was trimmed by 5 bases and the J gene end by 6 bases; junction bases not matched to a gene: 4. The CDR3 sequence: CASRGQSDEKLFF. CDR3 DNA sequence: TGTGCCAGCAGGGGACAGAGTGATGAAAAACTGTTTTTT.

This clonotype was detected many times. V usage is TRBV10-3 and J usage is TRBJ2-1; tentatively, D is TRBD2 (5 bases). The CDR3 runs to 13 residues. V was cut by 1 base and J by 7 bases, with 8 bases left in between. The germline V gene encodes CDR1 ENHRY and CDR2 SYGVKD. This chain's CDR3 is CAISEWESNEQFF. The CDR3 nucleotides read TGTGCCATCAGTGAGTGGGAGAGTAATGAGCAGTTCTTC.

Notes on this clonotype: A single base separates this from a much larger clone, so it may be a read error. The CDR3 protein is CGAKGGDRGMGEQFF. The CDR3 coding sequence is TGCGGTGCTAAGGGGGGGGACCGGGGTATGGGTGAGCAGTTCTTC. The chain has TRBV20-1 and TRBJ2-1; D is perhaps TRBD2 (7 bases). Germline V CDR1 and CDR2: DFQATT, SNEGSKA (reference sequence). CDR3 length: 15 amino acids.

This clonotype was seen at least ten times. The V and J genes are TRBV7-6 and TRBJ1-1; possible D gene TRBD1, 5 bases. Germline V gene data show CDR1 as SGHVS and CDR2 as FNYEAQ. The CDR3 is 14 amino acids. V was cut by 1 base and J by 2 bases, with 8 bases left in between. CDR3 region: CASSLVQENTEAFF. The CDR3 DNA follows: TGTGCCAGCAGCTTAGTACAGGAAAACACTGAAGCTTTCTTT.

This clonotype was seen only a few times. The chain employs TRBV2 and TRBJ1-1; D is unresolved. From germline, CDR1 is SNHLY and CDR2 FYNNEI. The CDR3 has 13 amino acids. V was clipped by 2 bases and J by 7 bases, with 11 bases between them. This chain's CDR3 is CASSELWAGEAFF. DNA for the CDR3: TGTGCCAGCAGTGAATTATGGGCCGGTGAAGCTTTCTTT.

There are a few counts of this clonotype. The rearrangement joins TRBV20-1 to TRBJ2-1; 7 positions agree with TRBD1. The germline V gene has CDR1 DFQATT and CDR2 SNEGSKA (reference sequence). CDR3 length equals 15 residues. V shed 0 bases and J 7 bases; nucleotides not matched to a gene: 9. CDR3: CSARDGTARRNEQFF. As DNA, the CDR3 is TGCAGTGCTAGAGACGGGACAGCGAGGAGGAATGAGCAGTTCTTC.

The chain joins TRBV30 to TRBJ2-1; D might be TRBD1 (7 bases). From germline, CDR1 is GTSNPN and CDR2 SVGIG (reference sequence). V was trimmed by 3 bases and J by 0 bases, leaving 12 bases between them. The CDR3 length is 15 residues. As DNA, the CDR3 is TGTGCCTGGAGGGCGGGACAGAGCTCCTACAATGAGCAGTTCTTC. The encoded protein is CAWRAGQSSYNEQFF.